Each of the 27 T cell receptor beta chains below was sequenced from the same sample in a study of blood T cell repertoires in COVID-19. Produced via immunoSEQ multiplex PCR; TCRdb's table is partial and in-frame only. The repertoire holds fewer than 350,000 clones, with approximately 87% as singletons. The sequenced material came from peripheral blood. The receptors stem from a woman under 40 with COVID-19, enrolled during active disease.

CDR3 sequence: CASRLGAGELFF. The CDR3 DNA reads TGTGCCAGCAGGCTCGGGGCCGGGGAGCTGTTTTTT. V gene TRBV25-1 combines with J gene TRBJ2-2, with D possibly being TRBD2 (5 bases). The CDR3 totals 12 residues. Germline CDR1 reads MGHDK; CDR2 reads SYGVNS. The ends were cut back, 6 bases at V and 6 bases at J, with 8 bases in the middle.

The CDR3 region is CAIGQVDEQYF. As DNA, the CDR3 is TGTGCCATTGGACAGGTCGACGAGCAGTACTTC. V usage is TRBV10-3 and J usage is TRBJ2-7; 7 nucleotides align to TRBD1. V shed 9 bases, J shed 5 bases, and the junction held 4 bases outside the gene matches. Germline assignment: CDR1 ENHRY and CDR2 SYGVKD. The CDR3 covers 11 residues.

This rearrangement joins TRBV19 to TRBJ2-1, with D unresolved. Trimming removed 0 bases from V and 3 bases from J, with 12 bases in between. The CDR3 is 16 amino acids. The germline V gene has CDR1 LNHDA and CDR2 SQIVND (reference sequence). Here the CDR3 reads CASSIELTRYYNEQFF. In DNA form, the CDR3 reads TGTGCCAGTAGTATAGAGTTGACAAGGTACTACAATGAGCAGTTCTTC.

The chain is built from TRBV6-6 and TRBJ2-1, with 14 bases lining up with TRBD2. V was pared by 6 bases and J by 0 bases, with 10 bases of the junction left unmatched. CDR1 is MNHNY and CDR2 is SVGAGI in the germline V gene (reference sequence). This CDR3 is 19 amino acids long. CDR3: CASSRLAGGLSGSYNEQFF. DNA for the CDR3: TGTGCCAGCAGCCGACTAGCGGGGGGGCTTAGTGGCTCCTACAATGAGCAGTTCTTC.

This sequence joins TRBV27 and TRBJ1-5; the D is unclear. From germline, CDR1 is MNHEY and CDR2 SMNVEV (reference sequence). This CDR3 contains 15 residues. V shed 0 bases and J shed 6 bases, with 12 bases lying between them. The chain's CDR3 is CASSLSYQVSQPQHF. As DNA, the CDR3 is TGTGCCAGCAGTTTATCGTACCAGGTTAGTCAGCCCCAGCATTTT.

CDR3 sequence (DNA): TGTGCCAGCAGCTTGGACAGGGCGATCTATGGCTACACCTTC. It specifies CASSLDRAIYGYTF. This chain uses TRBV6-5 with TRBJ1-2, with 8 bases that match TRBD1. This CDR3 region has 14 residues. V shed 6 bases, J shed 4 bases, and the junction held 7 bases outside the gene matches. Germline V gene data show CDR1 as MNHEY and CDR2 as SVGAGI.

The V and J genes are TRBV9 and TRBJ1-6; 12 bases line up with TRBD1. The CDR3 covers 14 residues. Germline V gives CDR1 SGDLS, CDR2 YYNGEE. With 6 bases clipped from V and 10 bases from J, the junction kept 5 bases outside the gene matches. The CDR3 loop is CASTIGTGGSPLHF. The CDR3 bases are TGTGCCAGCACCATCGGGACAGGGGGCTCACCCCTCCACTTT.

V gene TRBV24-1 combines with J gene TRBJ2-1, with TRBD1 matching over 10 bases. J was trimmed by 10 bases and V by 2 bases; bases with no gene match: 7. The CDR3 length is 15 residues. From germline, CDR1 is KGHDR and CDR2 SFDVKD. The CDR3 DNA reads TGTGCCACCAGTGATTCCGGGACAGGGGCGTACGAGCAGTTCTTC. Protein: CATSDSGTGAYEQFF.

J is TRBJ1-2 and V is TRBV18; D not certain. This CDR3 region has 13 residues. V dropped 3 bases and J dropped 2 bases, with 7 bases sitting between them. CDR1 KGHSH and CDR2 LQKENI come from the germline V gene. The CDR3 region has the DNA TGTGCCAGCTCACCGGAGGTGAACTATGGCTACACCTTC. This sequence encodes CASSPEVNYGYTF.

J is TRBJ1-1 and V is TRBV4-1; 8 bases fit TRBD1. V was pared by 5 bases and J by 0 bases, with 2 bases of the junction left unmatched. CDR1 and CDR2 (germline): MGHRA, YSYEKL. The CDR3 runs 14 residues. Here the CDR3 reads CASSRTGMNTEAFF. The CDR3 nucleotides read TGCGCCAGCAGCAGGACAGGGATGAACACTGAAGCTTTCTTT.

This chain uses TRBV5-1 with TRBJ2-5; no firm D call. Deletions cut 1 base from V and 0 bases from J, with 7 bases between. Germline V lookup: CDR1 SGHRS, CDR2 YFSETQ. CDR3 length: 14 amino acids. The CDR3 sequence is CASSLIPDQETQYF. For the CDR3, the DNA is TGCGCCAGCAGCTTGATACCAGACCAAGAGACCCAGTACTTC.

The chain links TRBV6-2 or TRBV6-3 to TRBJ1-5; D unclear. Trimming stripped 6 bases from V and 4 bases from J, with 16 bases between. The CDR3 sequence is 15 residues long. Germline V gene lookup returns CDR1 MNHEY and CDR2 SVGEGT. The CDR3 nucleotides are TGTGCCAGCAGCACCGGGATCTTAGTGAATCAGCCCCAGCATTTT. This sequence encodes CASSTGILVNQPQHF.

V usage is TRBV7-2 and J usage is TRBJ2-7; 9 bases are a match to TRBD1. Looked up from germline, CDR1 is SGHTA and CDR2 is FQGNSA. The V and J ends lost 5 bases and 3 bases, in that order; junction bases with no gene match: 14. The CDR3 consists of 17 residues. The CDR3 reads CASSPHGQGLMDYEQYF. CDR3 bases: TGTGCCAGCAGCCCCCATGGACAGGGGCTGATGGACTACGAGCAGTACTTC.

The chain recombines TRBV10-2 with TRBJ2-7; 8 bases align to TRBD2. The CDR3 covers 15 residues. From germline, CDR1 is WSHSY and CDR2 SAAADI. Trimming at V came to 8 bases and at J to 0 bases, leaving 9 bases not matched to a gene. The chain's CDR3 is CASLSGGSGSYEQYF. CDR3 in DNA: TGCGCCAGCTTATCGGGGGGGTCGGGCTCCTACGAGCAGTACTTC.

The rearrangement uses TRBV12-3 or TRBV12-4 and TRBJ2-7, with D hard to call. V dropped 5 bases and J dropped 6 bases, with 11 bases sitting between them. The CDR3 length is 12 residues. The CDR3 sequence: CASSTSAAEQYF. CDR3 nucleotides: TGTGCCAGCAGTACCTCTGCGGCCGAGCAGTACTTC.

This sequence joins TRBV2 and TRBJ2-7; 9 nucleotides agree with TRBD1. The CDR3 has 14 residues. CDR1 is SNHLY, CDR2 FYNNEI, per germline. After removal of 4 bases from V and 6 bases from J, the junction contained 7 bases not matched to a gene. CDR3 sequence: CASSGTGQGTEQYF. The CDR3 nucleotides read TGTGCCAGCAGTGGTACAGGACAGGGGACCGAGCAGTACTTC.

This clone came up once. The CDR3 DNA follows: TGCAGCGTGGATGGGACAGGGGAGTACTATGGCTACACCTTC. This gives the protein CSVDGTGEYYGYTF. J is TRBJ1-2 and V is TRBV29-1; 10 nucleotides line up with TRBD1. The V and J ends lost 6 bases and 3 bases, in that order; junction bases with no gene match: 7. The CDR3 contains 14 residues. Germline loops: CDR1 SQVTM, CDR2 ANQGSEA.

The chain joins TRBV7-2 to TRBJ2-5; 8 bases are a match to TRBD2. CDR1 is SGHTA and CDR2 is FQGNSA in the germline V gene. After removal of 8 bases from V and 5 bases from J, the junction contained 13 bases not matched to a gene. The CDR3 is 15 residues long. The CDR3 is CASFRTRGGGETQYF. The CDR3 bases are TGTGCCAGCTTCCGAACTCGGGGGGGAGGCGAGACCCAGTACTTC.

The chain carries TRBV27 and TRBJ1-2, with a possible D match to TRBD1 (5 bases). The germline gives CDR1 MNHEY, CDR2 SMNVEV (reference sequence). V was pared by 2 bases and J by 8 bases, with 24 bases between. This CDR3 is 17 amino acids long. CDR3 sequence (DNA): TGTGCCAGCAGTTTAAGTCAGGGCAGCGGGCGGTTAACGGGCTACACCTTC. Protein sequence: CASSLSQGSGRLTGYTF.

This chain links TRBV5-1 with TRBJ2-5, with D possibly TRBD1 on 6 matching bases. V lost 3 bases to trimming and J lost 3 bases, with 15 bases between them. Germline CDR1 and CDR2: SGHRS and YFSETQ. CDR3 size: 15 residues. DNA for the CDR3: TGCGCCAGCAGCTCCCTACAGGGTTGGGAAGAGACCCAGTACTTC. Translation: CASSSLQGWEETQYF.

This clone was seen only a few times. CDR3 DNA: TGTGCCAGCTCCCCCCGCGGACAGACAGATACGCAGTATTTT. Residues: CASSPRGQTDTQYF. The genes are TRBV18 and TRBJ2-3; D may be TRBD1 (6 bases). Trimming took off 6 bases at V and 3 bases at J, with 13 bases between the two ends. There are 14 residues in the CDR3. The V gene's germline CDR1 is KGHSH and CDR2 LQKENI.

The sample holds a few counts of this clone. This chain uses TRBV12-2 with TRBJ1-5; TRBD1 reflects the table's D call only, with no check against the DNA. TRBV12-2 is a documented pseudogene. The CDR3 extends over 17 amino acids. The CDR3: CASRLISQQGDNQPQHF. DNA of the CDR3: TGTGCAAGTCGCTTGATATCGCAACAGGGAGACAATCAGCCCCAGCATTTT.

In its sample, this clone was seen a few times. This rearrangement joins TRBV12-3 or TRBV12-4 to TRBJ1-1; the D is unclear. CDR3 length: 13 residues. The V end was cut by 8 bases, the J end by 4 bases, with 14 bases between. CDR3 DNA sequence: TGTGCCAGCCAGGATCCCCCAGGCACTGAAGCTTTCTTT. It yields the protein CASQDPPGTEAFF.

At least ten counts were recorded for this clone. The chain recombines TRBV2 with TRBJ2-1; D is perhaps TRBD1 (6 bases). CDR3 size: 15 residues. V gave up 1 base and J gave up 4 bases, with 11 bases separating them. Per the germline V gene, CDR1 is SNHLY and CDR2 is FYNNEI. The CDR3 DNA is TGTGCCAGCAGTGAAGGAGTTGGACAGTACAATGAGCAGTTCTTC. It yields the protein CASSEGVGQYNEQFF.

CDR3 sequence (DNA): TGTGCCAGCTCACCACGGACAGGGGCCACGTCTAATGAAAAACTGTTTTTT. Protein product: CASSPRTGATSNEKLFF. The V gene is TRBV18, the J gene TRBJ1-4, with 9 bases fitting TRBD1. The junction had 6 bases not matched to a gene; V was cut back by 1 base and J by 3 bases. Germline V gene data show CDR1 as KGHSH and CDR2 as LQKENI. The CDR3 loop spans 17 amino acids.

The chain links TRBV19 to TRBJ2-7; D uncertain. Trimming took 3 bases from V and 6 from J, leaving 18 bases between them. CDR3 size: 15 residues. Germline-derived CDR1 and CDR2 are LNHDA and SQIVND (reference sequence). The CDR3 loop is CASSILGSSAVEQYF. The DNA for the CDR3 is TGTGCCAGTAGTATCCTAGGCTCCTCGGCCGTCGAGCAGTACTTC.

The genes are TRBV19 and TRBJ2-1, with a weak D call TRBD2 (5 bases). The CDR3 runs 13 residues. Between the trimmed V and J ends, which lost 5 bases and 8 bases, there was a span of 13 bases. CDR1 and CDR2 from the germline V gene are LNHDA and SQIVND (reference sequence). CDR3 sequence: CASSPGVFHEQFF. The CDR3 DNA reads as TGTGCCAGTAGTCCCGGGGTATTCCATGAGCAGTTCTTC.